These T cell receptor beta chains were read from a single sample in a study of Graves' ophthalmopathy and Graves' hyperthyroidism. MiXCR was run by TCRdb on the multiplex PCR reads, yielding one entry per CDR3 protein. Of about 590,000 distinct CDR3 sequences detected, under 45% appear once; the ten largest clones hold 4% to 5%. Input material: peripheral blood or thyroid tissue (not recorded which). Receptor source: an adult man with Graves' hyperthyroidism. Each CDR3 is given with its conserved first and last residue. Fields, in order: clone size, J gene, V gene, D gene, CDR3 DNA, CDR3 protein. A D gene is named only where the DNA matches it firmly. The size entry is marked missing in some rows and otherwise reads once, few, many or a size class.

>many|TRBJ1-5|TRBV20-1|NA
TGCAGTGCTAGAGCGGGGGATCAGCCCCAGCATTTT
CSARAGDQPQHF
>NA|TRBJ1-2|TRBV7-2|NA
TGTGCCAGCAGCTTAGGTGGCGACACCTTC
CASSLGGDTF
>once|TRBJ1-1|TRBV19|TRBD1
TGTGCCAGTCAAGGGACAGCTAATGAAGCTTTCTTT
CASQGTANEAFF
>many|TRBJ2-5|TRBV28|NA
TGTGCCAGCAGACTACAGGGCCCCCAAGAGACCCAGTACTTC
CASRLQGPQETQYF
>many|TRBJ1-1|TRBV24-1|NA
TGTGCCACCAGTGATTCTGGTAAAATGAACACTGAAGCTTTCTTT
CATSDSGKMNTEAFF
>many|TRBJ2-2|TRBV5-8|TRBD2
TGTGCCAGCAGCTTTAGCGGGAGGAACACCGGGGAGCTGTTTTTT
CASSFSGRNTGELFF
>NA|TRBJ2-2|TRBV7-2|TRBD2
TGTGCCAGCAGCCAAGATAGGACTAGCGGATCCACCGGGGAGCTGTTTTTT
CASSQDRTSGSTGELFF
>NA|TRBJ1-3|TRBV7-9|NA
TGTGCCAGCAGTTTACCAGCCTCCGGAAACACCATATATTTT
CASSLPASGNTIYF
>many|TRBJ2-7|TRBV11-2|TRBD1
TGTGCCAGCAGCGAACCGGGACAGCGATACGAGCAGTACTTC
CASSEPGQRYEQYF
>NA|TRBJ2-2|TRBV6-5|NA
TGTGCCAGCAGTTACAGCCAGGGCACCGGGGAGCTGTTTTTT
CASSYSQGTGELFF
>NA|TRBJ2-7|TRBV7-9|NA
TGTGCCAGCAGCCCGCCGACTGGCGGTCGCTCCTACGAGCAGTACTTC
CASSPPTGGRSYEQYF
>NA|TRBJ2-2|TRBV7-2|NA
TGTGCCAGCAGCCAATCGACCCTCACCGGGGAGCTGTTTTTT
CASSQSTLTGELFF
>NA|TRBJ1-1|TRBV24-1|NA
TGTGCCACCAGTGACGAGACGGTGAACACTGAAGCTTTCTTT
CATSDETVNTEAFF
>NA|TRBJ1-2|TRBV25-1|TRBD1
TGTGCCTCCCTCTCGACAGGGGATGGCTACACCTTC
CASLSTGDGYTF
>NA|TRBJ2-2|TRBV28|NA
TGTGCCAGCAGTGCTCCTCCTGAGGAGCTGTTTTTT
CASSAPPEELFF
>NA|TRBJ2-7|TRBV7-9|TRBD1
TGTGCCAGCAGCTTCGGGACAGGGACCTATGACGAGCAGTACTTC
CASSFGTGTYDEQYF
>NA|TRBJ1-6|TRBV20-1|TRBD1
TGCAGTGCTAGAGACCACGGACAGGGGTTGGTTTCACCCCCCCACTTT
CSARDHGQGLVSPPHF
>NA|TRBJ1-4|TRBV20-1|NA
TGCAGTGCGCCATGGGGGCTAACTAATGAAAAACTGTTTTTT
CSAPWGLTNEKLFF
>once|TRBJ2-5|TRBV11-2|TRBD2
TGTGCCAGCAGCCCCTCTCTGCTAGCGGGGGGGCTAAAGACCCAGTACTTC
CASSPSLLAGGLKTQYF
>NA|TRBJ2-3|TRBV19|NA
TGTGCCAGTAGTATAGTCGGGGGCAGCACAGATACGCAGTATTTT
CASSIVGGSTDTQYF
>many|TRBJ1-3|TRBV10-3|NA
TGTGCCATCAGTAGAGTTCTCTCTGGAAACACCATATATTTT
CAISRVLSGNTIYF
>NA|TRBJ2-2|TRBV7-8|TRBD2
TGTGCCAGCAGCTTAGAGGGACTAGCGAACACCGGGGAGCTGTTTTTT
CASSLEGLANTGELFF
>NA|TRBJ1-5|TRBV29-1|NA
TGCAGCGCAGATGCGGCGGGAAGCAGTCAGCCCCAGCATTTT
CSADAAGSSQPQHF
>many|TRBJ2-6|TRBV11-2|NA
TGTGCCAGCAGCCACACAGTCTCTGGGGCCAACGTCCTGACTTTC
CASSHTVSGANVLTF
>many|TRBJ2-7|TRBV2|NA
TGTGCCAGCACCTACCGGGACTCCAACCCCGAGCAGTACTTC
CASTYRDSNPEQYF
>NA|TRBJ2-7|TRBV25-1|TRBD2
TGTGCCAGCAGCCCCCGACTAGCGGGGGACTACAATGAGCAGTACTTC
CASSPRLAGDYNEQYF
>many|TRBJ2-7|TRBV20-1|NA
TGCAGTGCTAGAGATCCCCAGGGCAGGGCCGTGGACGAGCAGTACTTC
CSARDPQGRAVDEQYF
>many|TRBJ1-2|TRBV6-6|NA
TGTGCCAGCAGTTACTCGATAAGGACTAACTATGGCTACACCTTC
CASSYSIRTNYGYTF
>once|TRBJ2-3|TRBV7-2|TRBD2
TGTGCCAGCAGCCGGAGGGGACTAGCGGTCACAGATACGCAGTATTTT
CASSRRGLAVTDTQYF
>many|TRBJ1-2|TRBV29-1|NA
TGCAGCGTTGAGGCAGGCAGCGGAATCTATGGCTACACCTTC
CSVEAGSGIYGYTF
>few|TRBJ1-2|TRBV7-6|NA
TGTGCCAGCAGCTTAGAGGGGGGTCAGGAGGGGTATGGCTACACCTTC
CASSLEGGQEGYGYTF
>many|TRBJ1-4|TRBV6-5|NA
TGTGCCAGCAGTACCGACTTATCCAGTTGGGAAAAACTGTTTTTT
CASSTDLSSWEKLFF
>NA|TRBJ2-3|TRBV7-2|TRBD1
TGTGCCAGCAGCTTAACCACAGGGGCAGATACGCAGTATTTT
CASSLTTGADTQYF
>NA|TRBJ2-7|TRBV7-2|NA
TGTGCCAGCAGCTTCGGCGGGGGCAACTACGAGCAGTACTTC
CASSFGGGNYEQYF
>once|TRBJ2-7|TRBV15|TRBD1
TGTGCCACCAGTGACCTAGACAGGGCCGACTACGAGCAGTACTTC
CATSDLDRADYEQYF
>few|TRBJ2-7|TRBV20-1|TRBD1
TGCAGTGCGCGTCACCAGGGACAGGGACCCGGAGGGAATATCTACGAGCAGTACTTC
CSARHQGQGPGGNIYEQYF
>many|TRBJ1-2|TRBV20-1|TRBD1
TGCAGTGTTCCGGGACAGGGACACGGCTACACCTTC
CSVPGQGHGYTF
>NA|TRBJ2-1|TRBV24-1|TRBD2
TGTGCCACCACGGGGGGAGCTTACAATGAGCAGTTCTTC
CATTGGAYNEQFF
>NA|TRBJ2-7|TRBV15|NA
TGTGCCACCAGCAGCCAACACCCAGCCCAGAGCTCCTACGAGCAGTACTTC
CATSSQHPAQSSYEQYF
>many|TRBJ1-1|TRBV3-1|NA
TGTGCCAGCCGTAAGGACGCGTACACTGAAGCTTTCTTT
CASRKDAYTEAFF
>NA|TRBJ1-2|TRBV12-3/TRBV12-4|NA
TGTGCCAGCAGTTTACTCCGAGGAGACTATGGCTACACCTTC
CASSLLRGDYGYTF
>many|TRBJ1-1|TRBV10-2|NA
TGCGCCAGCAGTGATCCCGGGTTATCGACTGAAGCTTTCTTT
CASSDPGLSTEAFF
>NA|TRBJ2-5|TRBV25-1|NA
TGTGCCAGCAGTGACTCTCTCGGGACCGATCAAGAGACCCAGTACTTC
CASSDSLGTDQETQYF
>NA|TRBJ2-2|TRBV6-6|NA
TGTGCCAGCAGTGTGGGCAGGGGGCTGTTTTTT
CASSVGRGLFF
>few|TRBJ2-7|TRBV12-3/TRBV12-4|NA
TGTGCCAGCAGCGTAGAGAAGGTAGGCTACGAGCAGTACTTC
CASSVEKVGYEQYF
>once|TRBJ1-2|TRBV14|NA
TGTGCCAGCAGCCAAGACCCTTGGGGCTATGGCTACACCTTC
CASSQDPWGYGYTF
>many|TRBJ2-7|TRBV3-1|TRBD2
TGTGCCAGCACCCCCTCGGGACTAACCTACGAGCAGTACTTC
CASTPSGLTYEQYF
>NA|TRBJ2-5|TRBV25-1|TRBD1
TGTGCCAGCAGAGATCAGGGGGCGCGGGGAGAGACCCAGTACTTC
CASRDQGARGETQYF
>NA|TRBJ2-1|TRBV7-3|TRBD2
TGTGCCAGCAGCGTCACTAGCGGGGGGTTTAATGAGCAGTTCTTC
CASSVTSGGFNEQFF
>few|TRBJ2-3|TRBV5-6|NA
TGTGCCAGCAGCTTGTACACGGAAGATACGCAGTATTTT
CASSLYTEDTQYF
>many|TRBJ1-5|TRBV12-3/TRBV12-4|TRBD1
TGTGCCAGCAGTTACAGGGGCCTCAATCAGCCCCAGCATTTT
CASSYRGLNQPQHF
>few|TRBJ1-1|TRBV19|NA
TGTGCCAGTAGTATCAGGGTTAACACTGAAGCTTTCTTT
CASSIRVNTEAFF
>many|TRBJ1-1|TRBV6-5|TRBD1
TGTGCCAGCAGTTACACAGGGGAGAACACTGAAGCTTTCTTT
CASSYTGENTEAFF
>NA|TRBJ2-5|TRBV4-2|TRBD2
TGTGCCAGCGGGCGGGGGGCGCGCGAGGGAATGACGGAGACCCAGTACTTC
CASGRGAREGMTETQYF
>many|TRBJ1-3|TRBV2|NA
TGTGCCAGCAGTGAATCTGGAAACACCATATATTTT
CASSESGNTIYF
>few|TRBJ2-7|TRBV6-5|NA
TGTGCCAGCAGTTGGGTTCTGGGGGACGGAGCCTACGAGCAGTACTTC
CASSWVLGDGAYEQYF
>many|TRBJ2-5|TRBV5-1|NA
TGCGCCAGCAGCTTGGTTGTACAGGAGACCCAGTACTTC
CASSLVVQETQYF
>NA|TRBJ1-2|TRBV19|NA
TGTGCCTGGAGTAGAGATCGTAGGAGTAACTATGGCTACACATTC
CAWSRDRRSNYGYTF
>many|TRBJ1-2|TRBV30|TRBD1
TGTGCCTGGGACAGGGGTAACTATGGCTACACCTTC
CAWDRGNYGYTF